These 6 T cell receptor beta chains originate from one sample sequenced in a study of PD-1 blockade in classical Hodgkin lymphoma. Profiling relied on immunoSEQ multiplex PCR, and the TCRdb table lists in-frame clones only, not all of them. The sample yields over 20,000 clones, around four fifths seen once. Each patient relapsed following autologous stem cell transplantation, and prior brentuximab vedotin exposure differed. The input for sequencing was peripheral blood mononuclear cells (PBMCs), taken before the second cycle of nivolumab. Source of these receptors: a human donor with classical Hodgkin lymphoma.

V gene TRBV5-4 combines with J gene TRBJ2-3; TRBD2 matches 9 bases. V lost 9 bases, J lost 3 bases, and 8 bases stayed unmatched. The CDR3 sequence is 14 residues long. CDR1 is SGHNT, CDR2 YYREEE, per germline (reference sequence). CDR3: CATIISGSTDTQYF. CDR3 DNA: TGTGCCACCATAATTAGCGGGAGTACAGATACGCAGTATTTT.

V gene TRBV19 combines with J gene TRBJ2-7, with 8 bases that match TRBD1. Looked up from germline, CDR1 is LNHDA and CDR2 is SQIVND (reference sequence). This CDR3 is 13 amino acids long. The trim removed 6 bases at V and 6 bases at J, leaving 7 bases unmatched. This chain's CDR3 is CASSSRTGSEQYF. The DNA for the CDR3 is TGTGCCAGTAGCTCCCGGACAGGGAGCGAGCAGTACTTC.

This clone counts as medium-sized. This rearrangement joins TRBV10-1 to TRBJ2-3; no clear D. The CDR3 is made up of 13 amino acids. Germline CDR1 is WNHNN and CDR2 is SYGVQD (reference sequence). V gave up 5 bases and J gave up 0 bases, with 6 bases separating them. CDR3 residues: CASSRKSTDTQYF. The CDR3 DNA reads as TGCGCCAGCAGTCGGAAGAGCACAGATACGCAGTATTTT.

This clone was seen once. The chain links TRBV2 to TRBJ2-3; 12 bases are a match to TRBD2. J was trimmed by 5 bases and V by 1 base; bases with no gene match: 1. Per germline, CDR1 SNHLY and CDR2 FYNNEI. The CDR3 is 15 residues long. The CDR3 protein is CASSEGLAGVDTQYF. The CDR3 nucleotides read TGTGCCAGCAGTGAAGGACTAGCGGGAGTAGATACGCAGTATTTT.

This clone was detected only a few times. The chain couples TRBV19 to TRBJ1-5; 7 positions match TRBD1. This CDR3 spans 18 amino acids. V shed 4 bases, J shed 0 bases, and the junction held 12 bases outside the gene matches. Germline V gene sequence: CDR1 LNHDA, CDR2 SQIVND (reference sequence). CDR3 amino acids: CASSTFPGTAYSNQPQHF. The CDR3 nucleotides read TGTGCCAGTAGTACATTCCCCGGGACAGCTTATAGCAATCAGCCCCAGCATTTT.

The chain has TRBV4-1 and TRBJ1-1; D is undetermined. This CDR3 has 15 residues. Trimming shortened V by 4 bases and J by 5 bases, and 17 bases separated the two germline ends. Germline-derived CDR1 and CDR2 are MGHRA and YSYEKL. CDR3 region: CASSPERVSETEAFF. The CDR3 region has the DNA TGCGCCAGCAGCCCAGAGAGGGTCAGCGAAACTGAAGCTTTCTTT.